The 8 T cell receptor beta chains below all came from one sample that was sequenced in a study of blood T cell repertoires in COVID-19. Repertoires were generated with immunoSEQ multiplex PCR, while TCRdb's copy carries only in-frame clones and drops some. The sample consists of 310,000 or so clones, around 86% of them appearing once. The sample consisted of peripheral blood. Receptor source: a man in his 70s with acute or convalescent COVID-19.

A remark on this clone: The sample contains more than one DNA sequence encoding this CDR3. The CDR3 DNA reads TGTGCCAGCAGCCCGAGTACAGATACGCAGTATTTT. This translates into CASSPSTDTQYF. J is TRBJ2-3 and V is TRBV11-2, with D uncertain. The length of the CDR3 is 12 residues. Germline CDR1 SGHAT, CDR2 FQNNGV. V lost 5 bases and J 3 bases, leaving 6 bases between the germline ends.

This clone was counted a few times. This chain connects TRBV25-1 to TRBJ2-7, with TRBD1 as a possible D gene (6 bases). The CDR3 is 14 amino acids. Trimming removed 7 bases at V and 2 bases at J, with 15 bases between. CDR1 MGHDK and CDR2 SYGVNS come from the germline V gene. DNA of the CDR3: TGTGCCAGCACAGCTGGGACATGGGCCTACGAGCAGTACTTC. It encodes CASTAGTWAYEQYF.

The J gene is TRBJ2-3, the V gene TRBV6-2 or TRBV6-3; D is perhaps TRBD1 (6 bases). The CDR3 spans 17 residues. The germline V and J ends were trimmed by 0 bases and 6 bases, with 19 bases remaining between them. The germline CDR1 and CDR2 sequences are MNHEY and SVGEGT. The CDR3 nucleotides are TGTGCCAGCAGTTACTCCTGGGCCTTGGGGGCCCAGGATACGCAGTATTTT. Translated: CASSYSWALGAQDTQYF.

This chain uses TRBV28 with TRBJ2-7, with a weak D call TRBD2 (5 bases). Germline V gene sequence: CDR1 MDHEN, CDR2 SYDVKM. This CDR3 region has 15 residues. Trimming removed 8 bases at V and 2 bases at J, with 19 bases between. In DNA, the CDR3 is TGTGCCAGCCGACGTGCCGTCGCCGGGACCTACGAGCAGTACTTC. It is translated as CASRRAVAGTYEQYF.

This clone is a singleton in its sample. This chain connects TRBV6-2 or TRBV6-3 to TRBJ2-1, with 9 bases matching TRBD1. Germline V gives CDR1 MNHEY, CDR2 SVGEGT. This CDR3 has 18 residues. V trimming: 2 bases; J trimming: 0 bases; junction bases outside the gene matches: 8. DNA for the CDR3: TGTGCCAGCAGTTACCCCCTGACAGGGGGGAGCTCCTACAATGAGCAGTTCTTC. It is translated as CASSYPLTGGSSYNEQFF.

The rearrangement uses TRBV19 and TRBJ2-7, with 9 positions matching TRBD1. Losses at the gene ends were 6 bases for V and 12 bases for J; bases not matched to a gene: 15. The CDR3 is 14 amino acids. Germline CDR1 is LNHDA and CDR2 is SQIVND (reference sequence). DNA for the CDR3: TGTGCCAGTAGCGCCGGGACAGGGAATTTGGGATGGTACTTC. Encoded protein: CASSAGTGNLGWYF. Together with reference TRBV19 and TRBJ2-7, the CDR3 gives the full variable domain: DGGITQSPKYLFRKEGQNVTLSCEQNLNHDAMYWYRQDPGQGLRLIYYSQIVNDFQKGDIAEGYSVSREKKESFPLTVTSAQKNPTAFYLCASSAGTGNLGWYFGPGTRLTVT.

J is TRBJ1-4 and V is TRBV7-2; weak D call: TRBD1 (6 bases). The CDR3 has 17 amino acids. Per germline, CDR1 SGHTA and CDR2 FQGNSA. With 1 base removed from V and 8 bases from J, the gap between germline ends came to 20 bases. The CDR3 DNA sequence: TGTGCCAGCAGCTTAGTGGGCAGGGGAGCGGTAGGGGAAAAACTGTTTTTT. Its translation is CASSLVGRGAVGEKLFF.

The V and J genes are TRBV7-9 and TRBJ2-7, with D perhaps matching TRBD1 (6 bases). This CDR3 spans 15 amino acids. Deletions cut 0 bases from V and 3 bases from J, with 12 bases between. Germline CDR1 SEHNR, CDR2 FQNEAQ (reference sequence). CDR3 in DNA: TGTGCCAGCAGCTTAGCAATCACAGGGTTCTACGAGCAGTACTTC. This gives the protein CASSLAITGFYEQYF.